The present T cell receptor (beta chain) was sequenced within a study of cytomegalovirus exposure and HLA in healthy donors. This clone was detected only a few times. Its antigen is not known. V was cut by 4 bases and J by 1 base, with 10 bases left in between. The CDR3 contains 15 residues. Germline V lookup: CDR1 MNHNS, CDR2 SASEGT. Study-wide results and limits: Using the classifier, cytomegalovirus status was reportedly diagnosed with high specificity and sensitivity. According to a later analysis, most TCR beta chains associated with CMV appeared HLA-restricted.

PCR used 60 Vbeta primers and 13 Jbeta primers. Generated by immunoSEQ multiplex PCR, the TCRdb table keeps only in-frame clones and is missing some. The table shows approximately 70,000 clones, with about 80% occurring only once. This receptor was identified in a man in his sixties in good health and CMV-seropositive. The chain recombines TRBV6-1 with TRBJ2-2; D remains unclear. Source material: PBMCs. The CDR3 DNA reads TGTGCCAGCAGTGTCACAGTAGAGAACACCGGGGAGCTGTTTTTT. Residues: CASSVTVENTGELFF.